This TCR beta chain was identified during a study of blood T cell repertoires in COVID-19. Study in general: Researchers got acute and convalescent COVID-19 samples from the United States, Italy and Spain. From T cells, B-cell-depleted T cells, or PBMCs came the material, which was cDNA or gDNA.

The V segment lost 0 bases and the J segment 3 bases; nucleotides outside the gene matches: 3. Looked up from germline, CDR1 is LGHDT and CDR2 is YNNKEL (reference sequence). The CDR3 is made up of 16 amino acids. Sequencing used immunoSEQ multiplex PCR; TCRdb keeps in-frame clones, though not all of them. The sample carries approximately 290,000 clones, roughly 88% recorded once. A Seattle source enrolled patients during active infection and followed them longitudinally. Sequenced input: peripheral blood. The origin of this receptor is a human donor with COVID-19, enrolled during active disease. The donor label of this sample is uncertain. The V gene is TRBV3-1 (or the pseudogene TRBV3-2), the J gene TRBJ2-1; 9 bases align to TRBD2. The CDR3 sequence: CASSQELAGVYNEQFF. In DNA form, the CDR3 reads TGTGCCAGCAGCCAAGAGTTAGCGGGAGTCTACAATGAGCAGTTCTTC.